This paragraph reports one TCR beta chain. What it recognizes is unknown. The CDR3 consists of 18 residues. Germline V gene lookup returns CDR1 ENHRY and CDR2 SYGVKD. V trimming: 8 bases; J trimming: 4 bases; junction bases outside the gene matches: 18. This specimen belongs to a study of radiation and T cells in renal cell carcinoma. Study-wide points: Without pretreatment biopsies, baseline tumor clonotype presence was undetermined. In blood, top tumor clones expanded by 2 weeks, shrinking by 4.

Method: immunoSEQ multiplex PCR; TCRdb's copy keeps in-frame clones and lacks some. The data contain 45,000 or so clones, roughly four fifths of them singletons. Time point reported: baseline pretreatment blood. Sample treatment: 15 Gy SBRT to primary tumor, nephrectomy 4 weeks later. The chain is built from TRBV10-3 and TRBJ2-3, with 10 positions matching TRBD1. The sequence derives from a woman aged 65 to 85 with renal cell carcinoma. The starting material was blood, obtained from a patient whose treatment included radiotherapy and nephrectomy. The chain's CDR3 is CAIGERQGALGRPDTQYF. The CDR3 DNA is TGTGCCATCGGAGAGAGACAGGGGGCGCTTGGACGCCCAGATACGCAGTATTTT.